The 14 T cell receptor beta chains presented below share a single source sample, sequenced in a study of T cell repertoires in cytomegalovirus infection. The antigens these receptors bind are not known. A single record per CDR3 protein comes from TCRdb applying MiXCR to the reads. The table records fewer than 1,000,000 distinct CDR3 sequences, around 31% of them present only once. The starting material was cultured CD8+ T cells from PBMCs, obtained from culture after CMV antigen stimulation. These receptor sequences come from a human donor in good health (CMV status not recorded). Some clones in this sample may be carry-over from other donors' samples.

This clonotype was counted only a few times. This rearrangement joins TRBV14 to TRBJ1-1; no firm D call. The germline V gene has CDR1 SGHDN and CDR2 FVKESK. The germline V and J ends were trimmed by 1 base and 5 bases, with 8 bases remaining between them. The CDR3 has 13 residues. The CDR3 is CASSQVKRTEAFF. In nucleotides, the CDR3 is TGTGCCAGCAGCCAAGTGAAGAGGACTGAAGCTTTCTTT.

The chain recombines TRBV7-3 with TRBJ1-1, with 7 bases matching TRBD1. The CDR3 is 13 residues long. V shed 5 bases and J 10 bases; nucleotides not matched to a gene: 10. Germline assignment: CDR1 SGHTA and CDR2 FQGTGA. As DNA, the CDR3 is TGTGCCAGCAGCCCCGTCGACAGGGCGGGAGCTTTCTTT. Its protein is CASSPVDRAGAFF.

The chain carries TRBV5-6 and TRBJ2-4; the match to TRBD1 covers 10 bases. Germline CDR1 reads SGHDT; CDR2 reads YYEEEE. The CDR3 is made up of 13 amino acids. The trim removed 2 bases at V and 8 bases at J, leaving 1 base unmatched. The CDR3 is CASSFGTGDIQYF. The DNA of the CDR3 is TGTGCCAGCAGCTTCGGGACAGGGGACATTCAGTACTTC.

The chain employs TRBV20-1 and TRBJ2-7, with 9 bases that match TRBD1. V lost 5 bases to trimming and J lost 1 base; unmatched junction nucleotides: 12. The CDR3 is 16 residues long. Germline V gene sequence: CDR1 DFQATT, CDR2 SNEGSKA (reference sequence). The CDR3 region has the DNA TGCAGTGCTCGACGCTGGGACAGGGCCGATTCCTACGAGCAGTACTTC. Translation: CSARRWDRADSYEQYF.

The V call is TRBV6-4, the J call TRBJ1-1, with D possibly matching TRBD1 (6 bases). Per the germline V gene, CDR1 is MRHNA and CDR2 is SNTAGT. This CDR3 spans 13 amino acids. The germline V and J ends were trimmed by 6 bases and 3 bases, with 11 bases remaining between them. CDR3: CASSGGTDTEAFF. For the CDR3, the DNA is TGTGCCAGCAGCGGGGGCACGGACACTGAAGCTTTCTTT.

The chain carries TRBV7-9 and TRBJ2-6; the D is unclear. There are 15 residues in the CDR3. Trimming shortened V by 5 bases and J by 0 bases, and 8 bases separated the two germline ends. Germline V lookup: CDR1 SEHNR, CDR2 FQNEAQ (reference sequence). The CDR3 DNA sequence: TGTGCCAGCAGCAAAGACGGCTCTGGGGCCAACGTCCTGACTTTC. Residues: CASSKDGSGANVLTF.

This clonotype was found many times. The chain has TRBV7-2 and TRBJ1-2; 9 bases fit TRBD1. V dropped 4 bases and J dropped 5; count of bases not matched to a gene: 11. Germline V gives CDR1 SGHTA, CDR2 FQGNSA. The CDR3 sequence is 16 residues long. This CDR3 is CASSSEFTGGGYGYTF. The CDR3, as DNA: TGTGCCAGCAGCTCAGAATTTACAGGGGGCGGGTATGGCTACACCTTC.

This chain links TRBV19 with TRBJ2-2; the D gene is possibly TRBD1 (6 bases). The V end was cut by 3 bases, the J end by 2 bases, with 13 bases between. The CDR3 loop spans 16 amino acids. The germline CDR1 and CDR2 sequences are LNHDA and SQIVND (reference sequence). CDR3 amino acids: CASSIRAGVNTGELFF. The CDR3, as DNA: TGTGCCAGTAGTATTAGGGCAGGGGTAAACACCGGGGAGCTGTTTTTT.

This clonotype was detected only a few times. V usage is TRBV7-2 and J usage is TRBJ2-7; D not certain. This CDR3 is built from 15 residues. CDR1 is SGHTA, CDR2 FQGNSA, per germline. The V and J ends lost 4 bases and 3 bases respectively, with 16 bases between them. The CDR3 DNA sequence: TGTGCCAGCAGCTCCTGGCGGATCGATGACTACGAGCAGTACTTC. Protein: CASSSWRIDDYEQYF.

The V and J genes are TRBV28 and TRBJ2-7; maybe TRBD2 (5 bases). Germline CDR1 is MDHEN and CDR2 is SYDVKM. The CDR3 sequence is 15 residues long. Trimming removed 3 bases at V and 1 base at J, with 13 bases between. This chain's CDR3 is CASSFRGLPSYEQYV. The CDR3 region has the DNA TGTGCCAGCAGTTTTAGAGGACTCCCTTCCTACGAGCAGTACGTC.

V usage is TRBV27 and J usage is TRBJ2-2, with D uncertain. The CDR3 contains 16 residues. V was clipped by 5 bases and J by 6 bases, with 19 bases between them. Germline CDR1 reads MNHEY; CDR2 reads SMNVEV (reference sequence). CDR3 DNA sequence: TGTGCCAGCAGTCAATCCCCTCTCAGGTTGGCCGGGGAGCTGTTTTTT. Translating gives CASSQSPLRLAGELFF.

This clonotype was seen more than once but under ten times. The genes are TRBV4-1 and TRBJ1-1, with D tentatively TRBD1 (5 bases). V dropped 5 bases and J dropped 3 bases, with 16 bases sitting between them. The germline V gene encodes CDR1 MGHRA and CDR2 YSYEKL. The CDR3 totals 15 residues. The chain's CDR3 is CASSFPSGADTEAFF. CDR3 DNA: TGCGCCAGCAGCTTCCCCTCCGGGGCTGACACTGAAGCTTTCTTT.

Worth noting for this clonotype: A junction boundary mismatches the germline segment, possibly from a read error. For the CDR3, the DNA is TGTGCCGGCAGTTTTGGGGAAACCCAGTACTTC. Protein: CAGSFGETQYF. The V gene is TRBV27, the J gene TRBJ2-5, with D unclear. In germline, CDR1 is MNHEY, CDR2 SMNVEV (reference sequence). The CDR3 has 11 residues.

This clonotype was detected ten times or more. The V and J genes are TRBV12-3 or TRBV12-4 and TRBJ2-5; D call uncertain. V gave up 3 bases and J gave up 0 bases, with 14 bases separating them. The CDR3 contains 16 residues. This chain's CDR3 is CASSFYPADYQETQYF. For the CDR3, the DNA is TGTGCCAGCAGTTTTTACCCGGCAGACTACCAAGAGACCCAGTACTTC.